This is a list of T cell receptor beta chains from one sample in a study of naive and memory T cell subsets. TCRdb analysed the 5' RACE reads with MiXCR anew, one entry per CDR3 protein. The table records tens of thousands of distinct CDR3 sequences, roughly 8.1% of them present only once. The receptors shown here come from a female donor in good health. Each CDR3 is given with its conserved first and last residue.

TRBV28	CASQDLALVSNEQFF
TRBV5-1	CASSRWDRTNYGYTF
TRBV12-3/TRBV12-4	CASSLGLSYEQYF
TRBV10-3	CAISVGGENEKLFF
TRBV6-6	CASSPGRKDGYTF
TRBV21-1	CASPARGGVGETQYF
TRBV5-1	CASSSGTSGKSSYNEQFF
TRBV10-1	CASSKRGVGTDTQYF
TRBV6-5	CASSYLAGDVYEQYF
TRBV4-1	CASSRTADYNEQFF
TRBV20-1	CSAKEPGLAGETQYF
TRBV27	CASHPVSGISSYNEQFF
TRBV2	CASRGTGAPYNSPLHF
TRBV7-3	CASSSLAGVAPYNEQFF
TRBV29-1	CSVGQENIQYF
TRBV29-1	CSVEAGVGPQETQYF
TRBV12-3/TRBV12-4	CASSPSSYNSPLHF
TRBV5-5	CATRGGYGANVLTF
TRBV28	CASSLSPEDNEKLFF
TRBV7-9	CASSYGDRRSYEQYF
TRBV2	CASQQRSSYNEQFF
TRBV25-1	CASSQSDRVTEAFF
TRBV19	CASSDGTVYGYTF
TRBV7-9	CASSLGTEYYGYTF
TRBV29-1	CSATGQLSSYEQYF
TRBV12-3/TRBV12-4	CASIGTRLGNEQFF
TRBV20-1	CSARDSTSGTRGFYNEQFF
TRBV28	CASSLLKNNEQFF
TRBV7-2	CASSRGPTANEKLFF
TRBV18	CASSPMDEAFF
TRBV11-3	CASSPRQGLNEKLFF
TRBV6-6	CASIPRGTANTGELFF
TRBV4-1	CASSHLGRRDYNEQFF
TRBV9	CASSRLDGGPNTEAFF
TRBV20-1	CSARDRVLDQPQHF
TRBV6-5	CASSLTGASISYEQYF